Listed below are T cell receptor beta chains from one sample, sequenced in a study of T cells in pancreatic ductal adenocarcinoma. Sequencing used immunoSEQ multiplex PCR; TCRdb keeps in-frame clones, though not all of them. Among more than 85,000 clones listed, 90% to 95% were seen once. The sequencing input was PBMCs. The source of these receptors is a human donor with pancreatic ductal adenocarcinoma. Each CDR3 is given with its conserved first and last residue. The D gene is left open where the match is weak.

>16|TRBD1|TRBV18|TRBJ2-5
CASSPRWDRQQETQYF
>16|TRBD2|TRBV28|TRBJ2-2
CASRLGAGGGTGELFF
>16|-|TRBV4-1|TRBJ2-7
CASSQDLLTVPYEQYF
>14|-|TRBV7-2|TRBJ1-1
CASSPGQMGTEAFF
>13|-|TRBV7-9|TRBJ1-2
CASSLRQTYGYTF
>16|TRBD1|TRBV28|TRBJ1-1
CASSLWTGGRGTEAFF
>16|TRBD1|TRBV6-6|TRBJ2-7
CASSYGTGGFGEEQYF
>14|TRBD1|TRBV6-5|TRBJ2-3
CASSPGQGVDTQYF
>14|TRBD1|TRBV28|TRBJ1-4
CASSLTGIVEKLFF
>14|TRBD1|TRBV18|TRBJ2-5
CASSQRQGLETQYF
>16|TRBD2|TRBV5-4|TRBJ2-7
CASSVGTSGPLGEQYF
>12|-|TRBV5-6|TRBJ1-1
CASSIYQGEAFF
>14|-|TRBV30|TRBJ2-6
CAWSVGAGANVLTF
>19|TRBD1|TRBV9|TRBJ2-3
CASSPGTGSLRVSTDTQYF
>15|TRBD2|TRBV7-2|TRBJ2-7
CASSLLTSPSYEQYF
>16|TRBD2|TRBV7-6|TRBJ2-5
CASSSGGGTTQETQYF
>14|TRBD1|TRBV28|TRBJ1-2
CASISRTGLDGYTF
>16|TRBD1|TRBV7-2|TRBJ1-2
CASTLLDRGRRKGYTF
>15|TRBD1|TRBV7-3|TRBJ1-1
CASSLSGTGITEAFF
>19|TRBD2|TRBV11-2|TRBJ2-7
CASSLHFTSGTYSLHEQYF
>17|TRBD1|TRBV5-1|TRBJ2-2
CASSTGTQGAYTGELFF
>14|TRBD2|TRBV11-2|TRBJ2-1
CASTLSGNYNEQFF
>12|-|TRBV29-1|TRBJ2-2
CSAPSRGGELFF
>14|-|TRBV28|TRBJ2-7
CASGGSSWVYEQYF
>15|TRBD2|TRBV5-1|TRBJ2-3
CASSLGGDKTDTQYF
>13|-|TRBV9|TRBJ2-1
CASSGEINNEQFF
>15|TRBD2|TRBV4-1|TRBJ2-1
CASSPSSGSYNEQFF
>18|TRBD2|TRBV7-3|TRBJ2-7
CASSPTGTSGGLQGEQYF
>16|TRBD1|TRBV18|TRBJ2-1
CATHPGGRGPVDEQFF
>14|TRBD2|TRBV18|TRBJ2-1
CASSPPSGGNEQFF
>15|TRBD1|TRBV6-1|TRBJ1-5
CASSEGGTGVQPQHF
>13|-|TRBV7-9|TRBJ1-5
CASSRDSNQPQHF
>15|TRBD2|TRBV19|TRBJ2-7
CASNPGLAGAYEQYF
>11|-|TRBV10-3|TRBJ2-5
CAISGGETQYF
>15|-|TRBV4-3|TRBJ2-3
CASSQGGGVTDTQYF
>14|-|TRBV29-1|TRBJ2-7
CSVRRTSRNYEQYF
>13|TRBD1|TRBV29-1|TRBJ2-7
CSVLRTGAYEQYF
>13|TRBD1|TRBV27|TRBJ1-2
CASSDGQAYGYTF
>14|-|TRBV11-2|TRBJ2-5
CASSLGQIQETQYF
>15|-|TRBV4-2|TRBJ1-3
CASSQDHGSGNTIYF